This T cell receptor (beta chain) was captured by sequencing in a study of T-cell memory formation after mild COVID-19. About the study: TCR clusters were mostly confined to one donor each.

Trimming took off 4 bases at V and 8 bases at J, with 12 bases between the two ends. Germline-derived CDR1 and CDR2 are SGDLS and YYNGEE. The CDR3 runs to 12 residues. TCRdb re-called the 5' RACE reads through MiXCR, storing one row per CDR3 protein. The data contain approximately 200,000 distinct CDR3 sequences, about a sixth of them seen just once; the ten biggest clones take up under 2.5%. There are a few counts of this clonotype. Its antigen is not known. Study-wide points: Clones contracting day 15 to 85 were balanced CD4/CD8; later expanders leaned CD4+. Several responding clones turned up in pre-infection memory, indicating that cross-reactive memory may have taken part.

The specimen sequenced was PBMCs or a T cell subset sorted from them (not recorded which). This receptor was identified in an adult woman who had mild COVID-19 (a few samples of this study predate the infection). Cell type and time point are not known. The gene calls are TRBV9 and TRBJ1-2; D is perhaps TRBD1 (5 bases). Written as DNA, the CDR3 is TGTGCCAGCAGCCCCCGGGACGGAGGCTACACCTTC. This gives the protein CASSPRDGGYTF.